This TCR beta chain was identified during a study of T-cell reconstitution after alpha-beta-depleted transplantation in children. Library preparation (for TCRbeta) was performed with unique molecular identifiers. Each CDR3 protein gets one entry after TCRdb re-called the PCR reads with MiXCR. The sample lists 750,000 to 950,000 distinct CDR3 sequences, 16% occurring once. Study-level results: Certain patients had high TCRbeta diversity at day 60, and it came from recipient T cells and thymic progenitors that survived. T-cell counts and diversity were attributed mostly to newly produced T cells one year after transplant. By about two months after transplant, alpha-beta T cells reportedly arose from several hundred graft clones that had expanded.

This clonotype was recorded many times. No antigen is known for it. The material was PBMCs, mostly from graft donor cells, obtained 360 days after TCRalphabeta/CD19-depleted stem cell transplant. This clonotype was obtained from a male patient younger than 18 who had a stem cell transplant for acute lymphoblastic leukemia, so the T cells may come from the graft donor.

CDR3 loop: CASSPMPGISSYEQYF. CDR3 in DNA: TGTGCCAGCAGTCCAATGCCCGGGATTAGCTCCTACGAGCAGTACTTC. The J gene is TRBJ2-7, the V gene TRBV12-3 or TRBV12-4; tentatively, D is TRBD2 (5 bases). Trimming stripped 5 bases from V and 0 bases from J, with 17 bases between. The CDR3 is 16 residues long.